This T cell receptor (beta chain) was documented in a study of identical twins. The CDR3 is 17 amino acids. The V and J ends lost 0 bases and 3 bases, in that order; junction bases with no gene match: 9. Germline CDR1 is SGHVS and CDR2 is FQNEAQ. TCRdb independently ran MiXCR on the 5' RACE reads; one entry per CDR3 protein. Here the sample spans 200,000 to 300,000 distinct CDR3 sequences, roughly an eighth being singletons. This sample was also put to use in a study of yellow fever vaccine responses in identical twins.

The receptor comes from a woman under 30 in good health. The J gene is TRBJ2-5, the V gene TRBV7-8; 8 bases are a match to TRBD2. Sequenced sample: memory (CD45RO+) T cells sorted from blood. The CDR3 DNA is TGTGCCAGCAGCTTAGCCGGGGGTGGCGGGGGGAAAGAGACCCAGTACTTC. Amino acid sequence: CASSLAGGGGGKETQYF.